The present entry profiles one TCR beta chain with its context. Unique molecular identifiers, one per molecule, were present on every TCR cDNA molecule. TCRdb re-derived calls from the 5' RACE reads in MiXCR, one entry per CDR3 protein. In the table there are over 2,000 distinct CDR3 sequences, about 15% of which are singletons. This CDR3 has 15 amino acids. Germline V gives CDR1 LNHDA, CDR2 SQIVND (reference sequence). Trimming took 4 bases from V and 9 from J; bases not matched to a gene: 12. These data are taken from a study of spatial heterogeneity in lung cancer. Study-level background: Sequencing consistently turned up more beta-chain sequences than alpha-chain sequences. Unique TCR and UMI combinations averaged more than ten appearances each in raw reads.

The time point: sample taken at primary tumor resection. TCRs were sequenced from unsorted whole RNA of tumor, nontumor lung or PBMC. The clonotype comes from a male donor with early-stage non-small cell lung cancer. The chain is built from TRBV19 and TRBJ2-1; TRBD2 matches 7 bases. The starting material was normal lung tissue next to the tumor, obtained at surgery. The CDR3 DNA is TGTGCCAGTAGTAAACGACCACCACTAGCGATTGAGCAGTTCTTC. Amino acid sequence: CASSKRPPLAIEQFF.